The T cell receptor (beta chain) under discussion was sequenced for a study of cytomegalovirus exposure and HLA in healthy donors. V lost 3 bases to trimming and J lost 1 base, with 12 bases between them. The V gene's germline CDR1 is LNHNV and CDR2 YYDKDF (reference sequence). This CDR3 is built from 15 residues. The study ran its PCR with 60 Vbeta and 13 Jbeta primers. Clones were sequenced by immunoSEQ multiplex PCR, and TCRdb holds only the in-frame ones, with some missing. Among under 200,000 clones listed, roughly four fifths were seen once. The sequence came from a woman in her 50s in good health and CMV-seronegative. The sequencing input was PBMCs. The V gene is TRBV15, the J gene TRBJ1-1, with D unresolved. The CDR3 bases are TGTGCCACCAGCAGGGGCCTGAACGGGAACACTGAAGCTTTCTTT. Its protein is CATSRGLNGNTEAFF. The whole variable domain, filled in from reference TRBV15 and TRBJ1-1, reads DAMVIQNPRYQVTQFGKPVTLSCSQTLNHNVMYWYQQKSSQAPKLLFHYYDKDFNNEADTPDNFQSRRPNTSFCFLDIRSPGLGDTAMYLCATSRGLNGNTEAFFGQGTRLTVV.